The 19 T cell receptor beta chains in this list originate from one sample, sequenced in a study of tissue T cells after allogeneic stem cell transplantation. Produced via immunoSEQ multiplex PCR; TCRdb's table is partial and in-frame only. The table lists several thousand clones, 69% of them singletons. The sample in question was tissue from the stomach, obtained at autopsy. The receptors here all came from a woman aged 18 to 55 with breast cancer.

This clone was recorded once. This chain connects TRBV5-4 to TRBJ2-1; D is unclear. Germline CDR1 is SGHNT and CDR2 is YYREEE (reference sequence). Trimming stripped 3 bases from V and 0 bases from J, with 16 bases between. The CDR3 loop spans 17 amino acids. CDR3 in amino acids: CASSSRIAASSYNEQFF. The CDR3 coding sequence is TGTGCCAGCAGCTCCCGTATTGCGGCCAGCTCCTACAATGAGCAGTTCTTC. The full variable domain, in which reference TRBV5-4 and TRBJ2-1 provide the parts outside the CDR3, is ETGVTQSPTHLIKTRGQQVTLRCSSQSGHNTVSWYQQALGQGPQFIFQYYREEENGRGNFPPRFSGLQFPNYSSELNVNALELDDSALYLCASSSRIAASSYNEQFFGPGTRLTVL.

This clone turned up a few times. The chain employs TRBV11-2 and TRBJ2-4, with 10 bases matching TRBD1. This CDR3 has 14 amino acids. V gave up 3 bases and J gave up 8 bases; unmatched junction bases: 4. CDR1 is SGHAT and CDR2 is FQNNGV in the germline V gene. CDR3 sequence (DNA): TGTGCCAGCAGCTTGGACAGGGGGGTGGACATTCAGTACTTC. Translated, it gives CASSLDRGVDIQYF. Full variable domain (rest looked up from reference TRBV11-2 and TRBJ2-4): EAGVAQSPRYKIIEKRQSVAFWCNPISGHATLYWYQQILGQGPKLLIQFQNNGVVDDSQLPKDRFSAERLKGVDSTLKIQPAKLEDSAVYLCASSLDRGVDIQYFGAGTRLSVL.

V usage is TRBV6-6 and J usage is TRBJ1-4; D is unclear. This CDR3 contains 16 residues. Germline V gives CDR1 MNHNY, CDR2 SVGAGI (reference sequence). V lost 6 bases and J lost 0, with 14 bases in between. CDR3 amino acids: CASRPRTEATNEKLFF. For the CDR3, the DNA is TGTGCCAGCAGACCACGGACGGAGGCAACTAATGAAAAACTGTTTTTT.

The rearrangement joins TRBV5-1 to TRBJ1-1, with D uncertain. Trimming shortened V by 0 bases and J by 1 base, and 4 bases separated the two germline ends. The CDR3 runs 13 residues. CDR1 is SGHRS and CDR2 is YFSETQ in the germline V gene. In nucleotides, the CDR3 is TGCGCCAGCAGCTTGGTGGCGAACACTGAAGCTTTCTTT. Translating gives CASSLVANTEAFF.

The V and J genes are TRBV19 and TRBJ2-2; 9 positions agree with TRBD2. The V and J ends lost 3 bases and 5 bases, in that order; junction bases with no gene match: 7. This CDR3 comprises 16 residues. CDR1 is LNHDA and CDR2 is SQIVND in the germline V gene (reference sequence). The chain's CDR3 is CASSIRSGGWTGELFF. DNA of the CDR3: TGTGCCAGTAGTATCCGCAGCGGGGGGTGGACCGGGGAGCTGTTTTTT.

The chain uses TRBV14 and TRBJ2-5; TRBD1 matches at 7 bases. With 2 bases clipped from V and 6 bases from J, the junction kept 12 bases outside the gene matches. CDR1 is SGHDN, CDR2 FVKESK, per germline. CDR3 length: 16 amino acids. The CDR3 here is CASSQLTTDRVKTQYF. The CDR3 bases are TGTGCCAGCAGCCAACTTACCACAGACAGGGTAAAGACCCAGTACTTC.

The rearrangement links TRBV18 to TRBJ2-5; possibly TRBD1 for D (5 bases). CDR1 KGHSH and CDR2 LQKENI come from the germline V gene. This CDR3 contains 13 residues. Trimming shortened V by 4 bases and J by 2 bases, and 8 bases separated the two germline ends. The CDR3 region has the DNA TGTGCCAGCTCACGCCGGACACAAGAGACCCAGTACTTC. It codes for CASSRRTQETQYF.

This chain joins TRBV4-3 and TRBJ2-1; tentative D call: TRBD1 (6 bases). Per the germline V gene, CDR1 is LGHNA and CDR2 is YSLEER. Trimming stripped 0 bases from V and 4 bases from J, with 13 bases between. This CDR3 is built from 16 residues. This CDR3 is CASSQDQQGGYNEQFF. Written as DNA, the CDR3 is TGCGCCAGCAGCCAAGATCAACAGGGTGGGTACAATGAGCAGTTCTTC.

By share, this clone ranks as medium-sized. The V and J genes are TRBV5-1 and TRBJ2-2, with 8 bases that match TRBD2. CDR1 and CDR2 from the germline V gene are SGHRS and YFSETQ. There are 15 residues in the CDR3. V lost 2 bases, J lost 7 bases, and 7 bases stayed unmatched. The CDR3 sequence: CASSLAGVRVGELFF. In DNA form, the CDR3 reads TGCGCCAGCAGCTTAGCGGGAGTGCGGGTCGGGGAGCTGTTTTTT.

The DNA for the CDR3 is TGTGCCAGCAGTTACCGGGAGGGGGCCAATGTGGCTTTCTTT. Encoded protein: CASSYREGANVAFF. This chain connects TRBV6-2 or TRBV6-3 to TRBJ1-1, with TRBD1 identical over 7 bases. Germline CDR1 reads MNHEY; CDR2 reads SVGEGT. This CDR3 is built from 14 residues. J was trimmed by 11 bases and V by 2 bases; bases with no gene match: 11.

The CDR3 loop is CASNLGPSGNHEQYF. The CDR3 coding sequence is TGTGCCAGCAACCTAGGCCCTAGCGGGAACCACGAGCAGTACTTC. The chain has TRBV7-2 and TRBJ2-7; TRBD2 matches at 9 bases. This CDR3 region has 15 residues. With V trimmed by 7 bases and J by 5 bases, 12 bases remained unmatched. Germline CDR1 SGHTA, CDR2 FQGNSA.

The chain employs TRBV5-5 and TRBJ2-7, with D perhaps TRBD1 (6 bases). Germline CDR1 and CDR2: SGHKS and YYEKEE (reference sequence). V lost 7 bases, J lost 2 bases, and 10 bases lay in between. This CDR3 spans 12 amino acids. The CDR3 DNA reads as TGTGCCAGCCGGGGACACCCCTACGAGCAGTACTTC. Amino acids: CASRGHPYEQYF.

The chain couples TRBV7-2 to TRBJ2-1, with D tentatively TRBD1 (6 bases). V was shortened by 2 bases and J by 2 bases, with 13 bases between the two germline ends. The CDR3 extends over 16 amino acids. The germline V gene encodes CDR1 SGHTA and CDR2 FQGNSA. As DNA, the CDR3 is TGTGCCAGCAGCTTACACAGGGATCCTACCTACAATGAGCAGTTCTTC. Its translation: CASSLHRDPTYNEQFF.

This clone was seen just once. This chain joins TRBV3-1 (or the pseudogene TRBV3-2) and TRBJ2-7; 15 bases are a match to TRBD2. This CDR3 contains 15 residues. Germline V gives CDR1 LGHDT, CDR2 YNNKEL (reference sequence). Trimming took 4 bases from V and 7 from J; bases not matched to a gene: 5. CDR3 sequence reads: CASSPGTSGGREQYF. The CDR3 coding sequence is TGTGCCAGCAGCCCCGGGACTAGCGGGGGGAGGGAGCAGTACTTC.

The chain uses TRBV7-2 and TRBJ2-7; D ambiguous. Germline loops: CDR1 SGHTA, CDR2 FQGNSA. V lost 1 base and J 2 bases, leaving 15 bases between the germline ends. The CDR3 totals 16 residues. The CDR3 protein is CASSLVSGQAAYEQYF. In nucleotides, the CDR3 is TGTGCCAGCAGCTTAGTCTCCGGGCAGGCTGCCTACGAGCAGTACTTC.

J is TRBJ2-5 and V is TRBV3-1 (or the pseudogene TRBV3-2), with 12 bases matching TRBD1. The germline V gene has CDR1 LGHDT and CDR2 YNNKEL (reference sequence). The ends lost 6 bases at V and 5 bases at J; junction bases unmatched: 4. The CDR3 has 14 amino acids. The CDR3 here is CASSRDRGQETQYF. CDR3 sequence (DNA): TGTGCCAGCAGTCGGGACAGGGGGCAGGAGACCCAGTACTTC.

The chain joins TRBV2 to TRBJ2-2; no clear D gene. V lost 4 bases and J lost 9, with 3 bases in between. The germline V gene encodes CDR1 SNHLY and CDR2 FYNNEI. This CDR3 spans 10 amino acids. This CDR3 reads CASSVRELFF. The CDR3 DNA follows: TGTGCCAGCAGTGTCCGGGAGCTGTTTTTT.

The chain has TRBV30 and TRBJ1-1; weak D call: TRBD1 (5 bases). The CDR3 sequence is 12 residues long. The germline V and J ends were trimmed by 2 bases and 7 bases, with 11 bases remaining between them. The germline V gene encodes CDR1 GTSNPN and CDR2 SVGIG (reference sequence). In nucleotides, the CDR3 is TGTGCCTGGAGTCCAGGGAATTTTGAAGCTTTCTTT. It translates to CAWSPGNFEAFF.

CDR3: CASSVAYWETQYF. Written as DNA, the CDR3 is TGTGCCAGCAGCGTAGCTTACTGGGAGACCCAGTACTTC. This chain joins TRBV9 and TRBJ2-5; D is unclear. V was shortened by 0 bases and J by 5 bases, with 8 bases between the two germline ends. CDR1 is SGDLS and CDR2 is YYNGEE in the germline V gene. This CDR3 contains 13 residues. The entire variable domain, with the rest obtained from reference TRBV9 and TRBJ2-5, is as follows: DSGVTQTPKHLITATGQRVTLRCSPRSGDLSVYWYQQSLDQGLQFLIQYYNGEERAKGNILERFSAQQFPDLHSELNLSSLELGDSALYFCASSVAYWETQYFGPGTRLLVL.